The clone carrying this T cell receptor (beta chain) was seen once. The V gene's germline CDR1 is MNHNS and CDR2 SASEGT. This CDR3 spans 17 amino acids. Trimming removed 2 bases from V and 2 bases from J, with 16 bases in between. This sample was included in a study of control samples from healthy donors and cancer patients. Only in-frame clones appear in the TCRdb table, and some are missing; sequencing was by immunoSEQ multiplex PCR. The profile shows approximately 150,000 clones, around 92% of them singletons. Sequenced: blood. This receptor was obtained from a man between 25 and 39 years old in good health. V and J are TRBV6-1 and TRBJ1-5; D remains ambiguous. This CDR3 reads CASSERLRVLGNQPQHF. CDR3 DNA sequence: TGTGCCAGCAGTGAAAGGTTGAGGGTTTTGGGCAATCAGCCCCAGCATTTT.